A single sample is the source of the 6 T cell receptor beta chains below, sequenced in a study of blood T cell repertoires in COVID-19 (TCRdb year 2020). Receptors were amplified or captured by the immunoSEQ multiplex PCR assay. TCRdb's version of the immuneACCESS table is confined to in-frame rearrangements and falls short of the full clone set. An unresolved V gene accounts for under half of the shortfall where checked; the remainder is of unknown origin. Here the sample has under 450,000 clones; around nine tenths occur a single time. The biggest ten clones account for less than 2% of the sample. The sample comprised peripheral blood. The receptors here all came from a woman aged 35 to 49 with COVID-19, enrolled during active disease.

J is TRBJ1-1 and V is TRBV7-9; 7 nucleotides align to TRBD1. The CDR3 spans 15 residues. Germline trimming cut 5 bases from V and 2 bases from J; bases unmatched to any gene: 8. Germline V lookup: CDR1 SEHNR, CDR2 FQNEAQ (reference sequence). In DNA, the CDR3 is TGTGCCAGCAGCCGACCCGGGACAGCCAACACTGAAGCTTTCTTT. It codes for CASSRPGTANTEAFF.

The CDR3 loop reads CASSLGLAGGEETQYF. The CDR3 DNA sequence: TGTGCCAGCAGCTTGGGTCTAGCGGGGGGAGAAGAGACCCAGTACTTC. The chain has TRBV5-6 and TRBJ2-5, with 11 nucleotides matching TRBD2. V lost 0 bases, J lost 3 bases, and 4 bases stayed unmatched. Germline CDR1 and CDR2: SGHDT and YYEEEE. The CDR3 runs to 16 residues.

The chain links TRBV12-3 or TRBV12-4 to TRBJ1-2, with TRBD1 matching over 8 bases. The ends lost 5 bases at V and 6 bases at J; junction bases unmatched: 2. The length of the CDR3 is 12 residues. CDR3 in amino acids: CASSMTGDGYTF. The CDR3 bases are TGTGCCAGCAGTATGACAGGGGATGGCTACACCTTC.

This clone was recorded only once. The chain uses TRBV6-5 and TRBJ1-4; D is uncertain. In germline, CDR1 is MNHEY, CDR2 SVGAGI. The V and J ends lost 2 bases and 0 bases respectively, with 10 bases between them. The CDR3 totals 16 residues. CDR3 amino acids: CASSYQIQATNEKLFF. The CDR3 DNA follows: TGTGCCAGCAGTTACCAAATACAAGCAACTAATGAAAAACTGTTTTTT.

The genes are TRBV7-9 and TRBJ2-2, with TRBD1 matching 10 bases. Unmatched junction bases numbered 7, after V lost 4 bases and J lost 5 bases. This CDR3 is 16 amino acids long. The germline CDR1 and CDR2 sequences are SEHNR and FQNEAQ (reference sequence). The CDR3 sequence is CASSSKRQGATGELFF. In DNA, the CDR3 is TGTGCCAGCAGCTCAAAGCGACAGGGGGCGACCGGGGAGCTGTTTTTT.

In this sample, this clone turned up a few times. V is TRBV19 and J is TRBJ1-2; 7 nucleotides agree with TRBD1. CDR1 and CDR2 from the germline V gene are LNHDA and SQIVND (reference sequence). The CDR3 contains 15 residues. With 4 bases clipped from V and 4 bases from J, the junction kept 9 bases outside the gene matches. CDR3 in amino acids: CASSKTGTALYGYTF. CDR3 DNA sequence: TGTGCCAGTAGTAAAACCGGGACAGCTCTCTATGGCTACACCTTC. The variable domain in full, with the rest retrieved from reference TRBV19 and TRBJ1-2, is DGGITQSPKYLFRKEGQNVTLSCEQNLNHDAMYWYRQDPGQGLRLIYYSQIVNDFQKGDIAEGYSVSREKKESFPLTVTSAQKNPTAFYLCASSKTGTALYGYTFGSGTRLTVV.